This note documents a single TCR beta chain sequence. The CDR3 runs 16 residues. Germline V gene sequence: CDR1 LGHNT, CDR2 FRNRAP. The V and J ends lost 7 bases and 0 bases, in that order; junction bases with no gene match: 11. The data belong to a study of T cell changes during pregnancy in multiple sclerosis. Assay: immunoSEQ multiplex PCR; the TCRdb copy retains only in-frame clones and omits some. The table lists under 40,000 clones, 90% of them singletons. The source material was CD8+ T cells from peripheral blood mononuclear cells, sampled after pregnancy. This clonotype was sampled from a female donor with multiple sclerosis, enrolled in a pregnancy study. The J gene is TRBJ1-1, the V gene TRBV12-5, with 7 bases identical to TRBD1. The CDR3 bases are TGTGCTAGTGCTACGGGACAGAGGGGGATGAACACTGAAGCTTTCTTT. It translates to CASATGQRGMNTEAFF.